The sequence of this T cell receptor (beta chain) was determined in a study of identical twins. MiXCR, applied by TCRdb to the 5' RACE reads, yields one record per CDR3 protein. The sample shows around 490,000 distinct CDR3 sequences, approximately 16% of them seen only once. The germline gives CDR1 MDHEN, CDR2 SYDVKM. Trimming left V 0 bases short and J 1 base short, with 9 bases between. The CDR3 contains 15 residues. The same data also contributed to another study, on yellow fever vaccine responses in identical twins.

This TCR derives from a woman aged 18-30 years in good health. V usage is TRBV28 and J usage is TRBJ2-5, with D perhaps matching TRBD1 (6 bases). The sequencing sample was made of CD4+ T cells sorted from blood. The DNA for the CDR3 is TGTGCCAGCAGTTTATGGGACAGCACCCAAGAGACCCAGTACTTC. Translated, it gives CASSLWDSTQETQYF.